The sequence of this TCR beta chain was determined in a study of shared clonotypes between healthy human individuals. As for this clone: The antigen remains unidentified.

Regarding the study as a whole: In a few donors, about 5% of naive CD4 clonotypes appeared in common. Large sequencing depth failed to make sorted-subset sequencing complete, rarefaction showed. The study generally estimated greater richness for naive than memory subsets.

Into CD45RA+ naive and CD45RA-negative memory subsets, the CD4+ cells were split. Germline CDR1 and CDR2: SNHLY and FYNNEI. The CDR3 length is 19 residues. V was pared by 1 base and J by 0 bases, with 9 bases of the junction left unmatched. Produced via immunoSEQ multiplex PCR; TCRdb's table is partial and in-frame only. The table includes a few million clones, more than 85% detected once. The V call is TRBV2, the J call TRBJ2-1; 10 bases are a match to TRBD2. Sequencing was done on a sample of naive CD4+ T cells from PBMCs. The subset: CD45RA+ positively selected. This TCR derives from a young man in good health. Some clones in this sample may be carry-over from other donors' samples. The CDR3 nucleotides read TGTGCCAGCAGTGAAGGCCGGACTAGCGGTTACAGCTCCTACAATGAGCAGTTCTTC. The encoded protein is CASSEGRTSGYSSYNEQFF.